Reported below is one TCR beta chain. Its antigen is as yet unknown. These data come from a study of shared clonotypes between healthy human individuals. Points from the study as a whole: Roughly 5% of naive CD4 clonotypes were shared across a few donors.

Some 27,000 T cell genomes, or roughly 180 ng DNA, went into the sorted-subset replicate PCRs. As handled by the study authors: From ImmunoSEQ came sequences covering only the junction and carrying no quality scores, so filtering differed. The method was immunoSEQ multiplex PCR; TCRdb's version includes in-frame clones alone and lacks a portion of them. Clonal size and the V and J genes are those of that table, whereas D and trimming came from the DNA. The sample holds roughly 590,000 clones, nearly 97% seen once. Naive CD8 cells lacked CD45RO, underwent positive selection for CCR7 and left out terminally differentiated effector memory CD45RA+ cells. All the donors were Caucasian adults who lived in Nashville, Tennessee. The CDR3 is made up of 12 amino acids. Germline V gene lookup returns CDR1 SGHTA and CDR2 FQGNSA. The V segment lost 3 bases and the J segment 14 bases; nucleotides outside the gene matches: 4.

Sequencing was carried out using naive CD8+ T cells sorted from blood. The V and J genes are TRBV7-2 and TRBJ2-3, with TRBD2 matching over 11 bases. The source of this sequence is a woman aged 25 to 39 in good health. In nucleotides, the CDR3 is TGTGCCAGCAGCTTGACTAGCGGGGACTGGTATTTT. Protein: CASSLTSGDWYF.